Listed below are T cell receptor beta chains from one sample, sequenced in a study of response to subunit inactivated influenza vaccine. MiXCR, run by TCRdb on the RT-PCR reads, gives a single entry per CDR3 protein. The table lists about 610,000 distinct CDR3 sequences, around 15% of them singletons, with 11% in the top ten. This material consisted of PBMCs from blood, taken about 11 days after vaccination. These receptors were collected from a man in his fifties who received an inactivated influenza vaccine. The CDR3 runs from the conserved cysteine through the conserved F or W. The order of the fields is V gene, clone size, D gene, J gene, CDR3 protein, CDR3 DNA. D genes are given only for firm matches. The size entry is marked missing in some rows and otherwise reads once, few, many or a size class.

>TRBV2|NA|NA|TRBJ2-1
CASSPGLGPYNEQFF
TGTGCCAGCAGTCCAGGACTGGGGCCCTACAATGAGCAGTTCTTC
>TRBV14|NA|NA|TRBJ2-5
CASSLLRDGSSQETQYF
TGTGCCAGCAGCCTTCTCCGGGACGGGTCATCCCAAGAGACCCAGTACTTC
>TRBV30|many|NA|TRBJ1-1
CAWSPQGDTEAFF
TGTGCCTGGAGTCCCCAGGGTGACACTGAAGCTTTCTTT
>TRBV5-1|many|NA|TRBJ2-7
CASSLDSGYEQYF
TGTGCCAGCAGCTTAGATTCCGGGTACGAGCAGTACTTC
>TRBV11-2|few|NA|TRBJ2-1
CASSRHYPGGGAYNEQFF
TGTGCCAGCAGCCGGCATTACCCTGGCGGGGGCGCCTACAATGAGCAGTTCTTC
>TRBV4-3|many|NA|TRBJ2-3
CASRGSTDTQYF
TGCGCCAGCAGAGGCAGCACAGATACGCAGTATTTT
>TRBV7-2|NA|NA|TRBJ2-3
CASSSPPARTADTQYF
TGTGCCAGCAGCTCTCCTCCAGCTCGGACCGCAGATACGCAGTATTTT
>TRBV6-5|few|TRBD1|TRBJ2-1
CASSYRGRLGEQFF
TGTGCCAGCAGCTACAGGGGGCGATTGGGTGAGCAGTTCTTC
>TRBV6-1|NA|TRBD2|TRBJ2-7
CASSALAGGPYEQYF
TGTGCCAGCAGTGCACTAGCGGGAGGGCCCTACGAGCAGTACTTC
>TRBV2|NA|NA|TRBJ2-7
CASSEFFGVYEQYF
TGTGCCAGCAGTGAATTTTTCGGAGTCTACGAGCAGTACTTC
>TRBV28|many|TRBD1|TRBJ2-5
CASRMQGQGQETQYF
TGTGCCAGCAGAATGCAGGGACAGGGACAAGAGACCCAGTACTTC
>TRBV19|few|TRBD1|TRBJ1-5
CASSPLAGGLGQPQHF
TGTGCCAGTTCCCCTCTGGCAGGGGGCTTAGGTCAGCCCCAGCATTTT
>TRBV7-9|NA|NA|TRBJ2-3
CASTHRTEVTDTQYF
TGTGCCAGCACCCACCGGACGGAAGTCACAGATACGCAGTATTTT
>TRBV3-1|few|NA|TRBJ2-2
CASSRGSGELFF
TGTGCCAGCAGCCGTGGTTCTGGGGAGCTGTTTTTT
>TRBV5-1|few|NA|TRBJ1-2
CASSLVAAEWGGYTF
TGCGCCAGCAGCTTGGTGGCGGCGGAATGGGGTGGCTACACCTTC
>TRBV29-1|few|TRBD2|TRBJ2-7
CSAGGQNREQYF
TGCAGTGCGGGAGGCCAGAACCGCGAGCAGTACTTC
>TRBV5-5|few|TRBD1|TRBJ1-4
CASSFRLQGSNEKLFF
TGTGCCAGCAGCTTCAGACTACAGGGGTCCAATGAAAAACTGTTTTTT
>TRBV20-1|few|TRBD1|TRBJ1-1
CSAKTGGTEAFF
TGCAGTGCTAAAACAGGGGGCACTGAAGCTTTCTTT
>TRBV18|few|NA|TRBJ2-2
CASSPPTANTGELFF
TGTGCCAGCTCACCACCGACAGCGAACACCGGGGAGCTGTTTTTT
>TRBV5-4|many|NA|TRBJ1-5
CASSRGDSNQPQHF
TGTGCCAGCAGCCGAGGGGATAGCAATCAGCCCCAGCATTTT
>TRBV2|NA|TRBD1|TRBJ1-5
CASSDPGGSGQPQHF
TGTGCCAGCAGTGATCCAGGGGGAAGTGGTCAGCCCCAGCATTTT
>TRBV20-1|few|NA|TRBJ1-6
CSARDRDGNNSPLHF
TGCAGTGCTAGAGATCGGGACGGCAATAATTCACCCCTCCACTTT
>TRBV7-2|NA|NA|TRBJ2-5
CASSPGSLQETLYF
TGTGCCAGCAGCCCAGGGAGTCTACAAGAGACCCTGTACTTC
>TRBV7-9|few|NA|TRBJ2-1
CASSLANLRMQFF
TGTGCCAGCAGCTTAGCCAACCTTCGAATGCAGTTCTTC
>TRBV11-2|many|TRBD2|TRBJ2-7
CASSLGLAGLYEQYF
TGTGCCAGCAGCTTAGGACTAGCGGGCCTTTACGAGCAGTACTTC
>TRBV20-1|NA|NA|TRBJ1-1
CSARDSVGGENTEAFF
TGCAGTGCTAGAGATTCAGTCGGAGGGGAGAACACTGAAGCTTTCTTT
>TRBV28|NA|NA|TRBJ1-3
CASSLGWGGPGNTIYF
TGTGCCAGCAGTTTAGGGTGGGGTGGTCCTGGAAACACCATATATTTT
>TRBV6-1|many|TRBD1|TRBJ1-2
CASSSRDRDGYTF
TGTGCCAGCAGCTCCCGGGACAGGGATGGCTACACCTTC
>TRBV25-1|many|TRBD1|TRBJ1-4
CASRQGGEKLFF
TGTGCCAGCCGACAGGGAGGGGAAAAACTGTTTTTT
>TRBV18|NA|TRBD1|TRBJ1-1
CASSTGGRNTEAFF
TGTGCCAGCTCCACAGGGGGAAGGAACACTGAAGCTTTCTTT
>TRBV12-3/TRBV12-4|few|TRBD2|TRBJ2-1
CASSLVGGPGEQFF
TGTGCCAGCAGTTTAGTGGGAGGGCCGGGTGAGCAGTTCTTC
>TRBV9|NA|NA|TRBJ2-7
CASSVSGAGPYEQYF
TGTGCCAGCAGCGTTTCGGGAGCCGGTCCCTACGAGCAGTACTTC
>TRBV27|NA|TRBD2|TRBJ2-7
CASSLFKRESYEQYF
TGTGCCAGCAGTTTATTCAAGCGGGAGTCCTACGAGCAGTACTTC
>TRBV6-1|few|NA|TRBJ1-3
CASSEAFAGRSGNTIYF
TGTGCCAGCAGTGAAGCCTTTGCAGGGCGCTCTGGAAACACCATATATTTT
>TRBV28|NA|TRBD1|TRBJ1-2
CASRGRGPYGYTF
TGTGCCAGCCGTGGCAGGGGGCCCTATGGCTACACCTTC
>TRBV11-2|NA|NA|TRBJ2-5
CASSSLRSETQYF
TGTGCCAGCAGCTCCCTGAGGAGTGAGACCCAGTACTTC
>TRBV6-2/TRBV6-3|NA|TRBD1|TRBJ2-4
CASRDGTGRIIQYF
TGTGCCAGCAGGGACGGGACAGGGAGGATCATTCAGTACTTC
>TRBV7-2|NA|TRBD1|TRBJ2-1
CASSQDRGGQFF
TGTGCCAGCAGCCAAGACAGGGGGGGGCAGTTCTTC
>TRBV7-9|many|TRBD1|TRBJ1-6
CASSLGTGYGSPLHF
TGTGCCAGCAGCTTGGGGACAGGGTATGGTTCACCCCTCCACTTT
>TRBV20-1|many|NA|TRBJ2-1
CSASGYLKLYNEQFF
TGCAGTGCTAGCGGATACTTAAAGTTATACAATGAGCAGTTCTTC
>TRBV12-3/TRBV12-4|NA|NA|TRBJ2-5
CASSPAWRGETQYF
TGTGCCAGCAGCCCCGCATGGAGGGGGGAGACCCAGTACTTC
>TRBV4-3|few|NA|TRBJ2-1
CASSQDLVRSQSSYNEQFF
TGCGCCAGCAGCCAAGATTTAGTACGGAGCCAAAGCTCCTACAATGAGCAGTTCTTC
>TRBV20-1|NA|TRBD2|TRBJ2-3
CSAGGGYTDTQYF
TGCAGTGCCGGGGGGGGGTACACAGATACGCAGTATTTT
>TRBV28|many|TRBD1|TRBJ1-6
CASSLLRTGGLDSPLHF
TGTGCCAGCAGTTTACTCCGGACAGGGGGCTTGGATTCACCCCTCCACTTT
>TRBV11-2|NA|NA|TRBJ2-2
CASSLWAGPANTGELFF
TGTGCCAGCAGCTTATGGGCGGGGCCAGCGAACACCGGGGAGCTGTTTTTT
>TRBV20-1|few|NA|TRBJ1-6
CSASLGGYNSPLHF
TGCAGTGCTAGCCTTGGGGGCTATAATTCACCCCTCCACTTT
>TRBV10-3|few|NA|TRBJ2-1
CAISESGSNEQFF
TGTGCCATCAGTGAGTCAGGGAGCAATGAGCAGTTCTTC
>TRBV7-9|few|NA|TRBJ2-5
CASSRPGTPETQYF
TGTGCCAGCAGCCGACCAGGGACACCAGAGACCCAGTACTTC